The T cell receptor (beta chain) under discussion was sequenced for a study of cytomegalovirus exposure and HLA in healthy donors. The PCR employed 60 Vbeta primers together with 13 Jbeta primers. Under the authors' procedure: Roughly 9.9 million shared chains were among the roughly 78 million unique TCR beta chains that a later analysis counted. The data were produced by immunoSEQ multiplex PCR, yet TCRdb's version contains in-frame clones alone and is incomplete. Clone size and V and J calls were adopted from that table, with D and trimming inferred from the DNA. The table records some 220,000 clones, more than 75% of them present only once. Study findings and constraints: Most TCR beta V segments were productive about 87% or about 30% of the time in an earlier analysis. Specificity of a few CMV-associated chains for CMV antigens was verified in vitro. Presence/absence analysis assumed near-uniform sequencing depth across donors.

CDR1 ENHRY and CDR2 SYGVKD come from the germline V gene. After removal of 8 bases from V and 2 bases from J, the junction contained 9 bases not matched to a gene. The CDR3 sequence is 14 residues long. A remark on this clone: Its antigen is currently unknown.

The specimen was PBMCs. The rearrangement uses TRBV10-3 and TRBJ2-7, with TRBD2 matching 7 bases. This receptor was obtained from a girl aged 2-10 years in good health and CMV-seronegative. The CDR3 here is CAISPGTKPYEQYF. CDR3 nucleotides: TGTGCCATCTCGCCAGGGACTAAGCCCTACGAGCAGTACTTC.